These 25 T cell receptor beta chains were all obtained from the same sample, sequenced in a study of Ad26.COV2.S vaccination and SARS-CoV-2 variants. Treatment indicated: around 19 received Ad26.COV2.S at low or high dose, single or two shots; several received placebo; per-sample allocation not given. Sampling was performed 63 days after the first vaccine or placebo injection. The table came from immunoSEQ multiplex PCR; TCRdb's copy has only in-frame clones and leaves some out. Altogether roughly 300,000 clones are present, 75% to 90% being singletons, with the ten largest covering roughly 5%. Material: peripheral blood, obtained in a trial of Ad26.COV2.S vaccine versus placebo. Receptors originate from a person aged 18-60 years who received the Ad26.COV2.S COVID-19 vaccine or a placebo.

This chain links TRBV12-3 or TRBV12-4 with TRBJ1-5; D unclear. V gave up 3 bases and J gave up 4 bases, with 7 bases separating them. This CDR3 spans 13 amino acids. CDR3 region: CASSFQRNQPQHF. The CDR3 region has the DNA TGTGCCAGCAGTTTCCAGAGGAATCAGCCCCAGCATTTT.

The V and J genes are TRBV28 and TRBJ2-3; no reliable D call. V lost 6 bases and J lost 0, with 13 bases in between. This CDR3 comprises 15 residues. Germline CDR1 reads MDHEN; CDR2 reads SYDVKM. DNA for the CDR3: TGTGCCAGCAGCCAACTAAAATCTAGCACAGATACGCAGTATTTT. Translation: CASSQLKSSTDTQYF.

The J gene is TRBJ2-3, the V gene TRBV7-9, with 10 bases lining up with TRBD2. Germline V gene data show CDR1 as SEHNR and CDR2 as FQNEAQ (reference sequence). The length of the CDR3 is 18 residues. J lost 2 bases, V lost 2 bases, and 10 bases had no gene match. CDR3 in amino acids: CASSLSSGGMINTDTQYF. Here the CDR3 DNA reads TGTGCCAGCAGCTTATCTAGCGGGGGAATGATAAACACAGATACGCAGTATTTT.

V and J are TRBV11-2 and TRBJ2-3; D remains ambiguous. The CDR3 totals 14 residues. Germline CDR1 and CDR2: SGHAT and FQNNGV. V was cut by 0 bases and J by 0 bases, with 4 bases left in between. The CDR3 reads CASSLEGSTDTQYF. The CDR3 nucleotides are TGTGCCAGCAGCTTAGAAGGGAGCACAGATACGCAGTATTTT. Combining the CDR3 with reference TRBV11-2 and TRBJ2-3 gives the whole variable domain EAGVAQSPRYKIIEKRQSVAFWCNPISGHATLYWYQQILGQGPKLLIQFQNNGVVDDSQLPKDRFSAERLKGVDSTLKIQPAKLEDSAVYLCASSLEGSTDTQYFGPGTRLTVL.

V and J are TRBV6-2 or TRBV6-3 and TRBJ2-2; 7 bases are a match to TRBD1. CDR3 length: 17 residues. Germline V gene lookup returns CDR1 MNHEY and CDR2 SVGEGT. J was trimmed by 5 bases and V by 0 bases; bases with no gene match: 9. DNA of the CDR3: TGTGCCAGCAGTTACTCCCGACAGGGCCCTTGGACCGGGGAGCTGTTTTTT. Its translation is CASSYSRQGPWTGELFF.

The CDR3 region has the DNA TGTGCCAGCTCACCGTTCGGACAGGGGGTCTACGAGCAGTACTTC. Protein: CASSPFGQGVYEQYF. V and J are TRBV18 and TRBJ2-7; 10 bases map to TRBD1. This CDR3 region has 15 residues. With V trimmed by 3 bases and J by 3 bases, 5 bases remained unmatched. Germline V gives CDR1 KGHSH, CDR2 LQKENI.

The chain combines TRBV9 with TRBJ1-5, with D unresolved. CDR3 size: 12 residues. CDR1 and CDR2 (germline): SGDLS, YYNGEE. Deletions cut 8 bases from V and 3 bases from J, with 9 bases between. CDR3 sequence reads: CASLLVNQPQHF. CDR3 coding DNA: TGTGCCAGTCTACTGGTCAATCAGCCCCAGCATTTT.

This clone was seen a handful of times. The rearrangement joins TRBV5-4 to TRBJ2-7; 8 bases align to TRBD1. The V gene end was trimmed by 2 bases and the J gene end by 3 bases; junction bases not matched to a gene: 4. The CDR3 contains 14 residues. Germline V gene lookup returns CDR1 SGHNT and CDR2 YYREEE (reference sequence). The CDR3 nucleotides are TGTGCCAGCAGCTTATCCGGGACAGGCTACGAGCAGTACTTC. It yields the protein CASSLSGTGYEQYF.

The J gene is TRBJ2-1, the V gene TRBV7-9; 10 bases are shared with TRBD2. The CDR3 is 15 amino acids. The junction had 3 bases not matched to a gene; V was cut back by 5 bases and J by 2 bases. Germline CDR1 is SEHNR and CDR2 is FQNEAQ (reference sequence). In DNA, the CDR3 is TGTGCCAGCAGCCCAGCGGGAGGGGCCTACAATGAGCAGTTCTTC. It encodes CASSPAGGAYNEQFF.

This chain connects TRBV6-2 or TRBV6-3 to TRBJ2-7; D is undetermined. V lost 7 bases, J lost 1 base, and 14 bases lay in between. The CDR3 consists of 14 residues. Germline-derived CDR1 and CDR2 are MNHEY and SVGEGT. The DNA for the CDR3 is TGTGCCAGCACCCCGGAAGGTTCTTCCTACGAGCAGTACTTC. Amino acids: CASTPEGSSYEQYF.

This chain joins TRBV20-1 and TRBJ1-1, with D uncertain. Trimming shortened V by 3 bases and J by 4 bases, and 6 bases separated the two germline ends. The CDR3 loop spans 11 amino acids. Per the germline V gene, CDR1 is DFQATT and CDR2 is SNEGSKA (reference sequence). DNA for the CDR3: TGCAGTGCTAGCCTTAGCACTGAAGCTTTCTTT. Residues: CSASLSTEAFF.

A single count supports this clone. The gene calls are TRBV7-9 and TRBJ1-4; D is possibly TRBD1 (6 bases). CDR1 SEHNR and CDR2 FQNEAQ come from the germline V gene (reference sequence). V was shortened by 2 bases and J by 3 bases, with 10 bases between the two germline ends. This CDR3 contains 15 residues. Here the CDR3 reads CASSLYREANEKLFF. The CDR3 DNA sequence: TGTGCCAGCAGCTTATACAGGGAAGCTAATGAAAAACTGTTTTTT.

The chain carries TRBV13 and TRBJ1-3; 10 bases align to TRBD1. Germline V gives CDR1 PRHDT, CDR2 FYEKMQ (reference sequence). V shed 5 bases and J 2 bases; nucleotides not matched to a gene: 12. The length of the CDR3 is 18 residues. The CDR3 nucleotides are TGTGCCAGCAGCCCCCAGACAGGGGGCTTAACTACTGGAAACACCATATATTTT. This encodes CASSPQTGGLTTGNTIYF.

CDR3 in DNA: TGCAGCGTTATGGGACAAGAGACCCAGTACTTC. Its translation: CSVMGQETQYF. This chain connects TRBV20-1 to TRBJ2-5; the D is unclear. The V gene's germline CDR1 is DFQATT and CDR2 SNEGSKA (reference sequence). CDR3 length: 11 residues.

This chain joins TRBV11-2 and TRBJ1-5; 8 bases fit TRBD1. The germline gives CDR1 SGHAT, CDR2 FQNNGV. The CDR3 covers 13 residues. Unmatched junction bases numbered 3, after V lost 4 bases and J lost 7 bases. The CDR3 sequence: CASSSDRGQPQHF. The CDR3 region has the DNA TGTGCCAGCAGCTCCGACAGGGGCCAGCCCCAGCATTTT. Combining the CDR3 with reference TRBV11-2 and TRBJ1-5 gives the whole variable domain EAGVAQSPRYKIIEKRQSVAFWCNPISGHATLYWYQQILGQGPKLLIQFQNNGVVDDSQLPKDRFSAERLKGVDSTLKIQPAKLEDSAVYLCASSSDRGQPQHFGDGTRLSIL.

The CDR3 DNA reads as TGTGCCAGCAGCCTGGACCGGAACTCTGGGGCCAACGTCCTGACTTTC. Translating gives CASSLDRNSGANVLTF. The chain has TRBV7-9 and TRBJ2-6; D is unresolved. Germline values: CDR1 SEHNR, CDR2 FQNEAQ (reference sequence). The V end lost 5 bases, the J end lost 0 bases, and 11 bases lay between the germline ends. The CDR3 is 16 residues long. Full variable domain (rest looked up from reference TRBV7-9 and TRBJ2-6): DTGVSQNPRHKITKRGQNVTFRCDPISEHNRLYWYRQTLGQGPEFLTYFQNEAQLEKSRLLSDRFSAERPKGSFSTLEIQRTEQGDSAMYLCASSLDRNSGANVLTFGAGSRLTVL.

The CDR3 region has the DNA TGTGCCAGCAGGAATACAGGGGGCAACTATGGCTACACCTTC. Encoded protein: CASRNTGGNYGYTF. This rearrangement joins TRBV7-2 to TRBJ1-2, with 9 bases matching TRBD1. V lost 6 bases to trimming and J lost 2 bases; unmatched junction nucleotides: 4. The CDR3 is made up of 14 amino acids. Germline V gene sequence: CDR1 SGHTA, CDR2 FQGNSA.

CDR3 residues: CASSSGDTEAFF. The CDR3 nucleotides read TGTGCCAGCAGTTCGGGGGACACTGAAGCTTTCTTT. The rearrangement joins TRBV12-3 or TRBV12-4 to TRBJ1-1, with D perhaps matching TRBD1 (5 bases). V was pared by 4 bases and J by 3 bases, with 6 bases between. The CDR3 extends over 12 amino acids.

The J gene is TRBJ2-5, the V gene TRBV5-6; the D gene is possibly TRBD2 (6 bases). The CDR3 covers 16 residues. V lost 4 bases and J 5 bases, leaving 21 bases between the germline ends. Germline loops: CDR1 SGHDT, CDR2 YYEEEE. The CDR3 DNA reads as TGTGCCAGCAGCCTTGGAGGGGCCGGGGCTCCGGAGACCCAGTACTTC. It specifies CASSLGGAGAPETQYF.

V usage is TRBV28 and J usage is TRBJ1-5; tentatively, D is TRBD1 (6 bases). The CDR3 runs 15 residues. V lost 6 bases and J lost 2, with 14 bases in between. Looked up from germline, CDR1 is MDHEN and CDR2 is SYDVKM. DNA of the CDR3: TGTGCCAGCAGCACGGCTGGGGGCCGCAATCAGCCCCAGCATTTT. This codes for CASSTAGGRNQPQHF.

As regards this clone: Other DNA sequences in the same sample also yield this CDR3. CDR3 bases: TGTGCCAGCAGCTTAGAAAGTCCCTACGAGCAGTACTTC. Protein sequence: CASSLESPYEQYF. The chain links TRBV11-2 to TRBJ2-7, with D unresolved. Germline lookup yields CDR1 SGHAT and CDR2 FQNNGV. The CDR3 runs to 13 residues. Trimming stripped 0 bases from V and 2 bases from J, with 5 bases between.

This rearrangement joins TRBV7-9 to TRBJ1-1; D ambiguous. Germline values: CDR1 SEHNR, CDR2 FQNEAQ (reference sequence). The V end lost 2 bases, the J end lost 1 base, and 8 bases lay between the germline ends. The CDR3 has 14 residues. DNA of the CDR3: TGTGCCAGCAGCTTACGGACGGCGAACACTGAAGCTTTCTTT. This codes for CASSLRTANTEAFF.

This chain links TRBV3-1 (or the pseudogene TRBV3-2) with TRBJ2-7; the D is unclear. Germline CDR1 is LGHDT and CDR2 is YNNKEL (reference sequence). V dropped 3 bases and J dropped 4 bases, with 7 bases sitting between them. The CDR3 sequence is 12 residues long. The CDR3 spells CASSQRGYEQYF. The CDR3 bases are TGTGCCAGCAGCCAGCGAGGATACGAGCAGTACTTC.

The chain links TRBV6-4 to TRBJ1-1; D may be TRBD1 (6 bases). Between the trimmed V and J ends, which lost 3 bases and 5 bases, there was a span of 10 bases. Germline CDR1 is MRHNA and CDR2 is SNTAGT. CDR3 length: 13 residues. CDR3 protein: CASSEFTGTEAFF. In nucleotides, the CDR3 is TGTGCCAGCAGTGAGTTCACAGGGACTGAAGCTTTCTTT.

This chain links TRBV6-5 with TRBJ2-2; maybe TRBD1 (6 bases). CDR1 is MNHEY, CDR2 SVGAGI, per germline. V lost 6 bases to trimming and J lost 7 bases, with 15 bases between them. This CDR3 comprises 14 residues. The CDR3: CASSRDRTGGELFF. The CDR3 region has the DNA TGTGCCAGCAGCCGCGACAGGACTGGCGGGGAGCTGTTTTTT.